What follows is one T cell receptor (beta chain) and its context. The specificity of this receptor is unknown. Per-base qualities were not stored, and no clone one base away is much larger. This entry belongs to a study of CD8 T cells in Susac syndrome (dated by TCRdb to between 2018 and 2021). At the level of the whole study: The study used repertoire sequencing to test whether antigen drove CD8+ T cell activation and differentiation in Susac syndrome.

RNA was extracted with the RNeasy kit and roughly 0.45 to 1 ug was reverse transcribed using random hexamers. The immunoSEQ multiplex PCR assay, which covers 54 Vbeta and 13 Jbeta segments, was used to amplify TCR beta CDR3 regions. PCR amplification bias was corrected by using a synthetic template baseline for primer optimization and computational correction. The study's processing was this. Reads were annotated to V, D and J genes according to IMGT and were analyzed with immunoSEQ Analyzer, with only productive sequences retained. To calculate clonality, Shannon entropy was normalized by log2 of the number of productive unique sequences and then subtracted from one. For each patient and control, public and private clones were evaluated among the 100 most prevalent clones. Clones were defined as Susac-specific when absent from the healthy and MS cohorts, from approximately 970 published viral clones and from other ImmuneACCESS disease sequences. Starting from the raw public reads, TCRdb applied fastp trimming at Q25, assembled clones with MiXCR and retained in-frame beta chains. CDR3 protein sequences are deduplicated, and each keeps its most common genes and DNA. These V and J calls are TCRdb output, not the study's own analysis. The sample table holds about 180,000 distinct CDR3 sequences, of which approximately 95% were seen once. Approximately 0.094% of the sample is held by the ten biggest clonotypes.

At the junction V is shortened by 1 base and J by 2 bases, with 14 bases in between. The CDR3 numbers 16 residues from cysteine through phenylalanine. Only the CDR3 region is kept as DNA, spanning 48 bases read in frame from base 1. Reading the germline V gene (reference sequence) gives CDR1 LGHDT and CDR2 YNNKEL. High-throughput TCR beta sequencing profiled peripheral blood CD8+ and CD4+ T cells from healthy donors, Susac syndrome patients and multiple sclerosis patients. Treatment-naive patients with stable or active relapsing-remitting disease fulfilling revised McDonald criteria were used as multiple sclerosis controls. Bulk CD8+ and CD4+ T cells were purified magnetically by negative isolation, whereas CD8+ TEMRA cells were enriched by FACS. Blood was drawn into EDTA tubes, processed within 24 hours, and PBMCs were isolated by density gradient centrifugation. PBMCs destined for TCR sequencing were cryopreserved in liquid nitrogen and later thawed in a 37 °C water bath. The sorted or isolated CD4+, CD8+ and CD8+ TEMRA cells had a purity of 90% or higher.

Findings and caveats that apply to the study as a whole: The number of individuals in the TCR sequencing and HLA analysis was recognized as being relatively small.

The clonotype originates from a human donor with multiple sclerosis. Material for sequencing was CD4+ T cells from PBMCs. The chain is made from TRBV3-1 and TRBJ1-2; TRBD1 is possibly the D segment (5 matching bases). The nucleotide sequence is given as TGTGCCAGCAGCCAAGTGCCGGGACCCACAAACTATGGCTACACCTTC. Its translation is CASSQVPGPTNYGYTF.